Detailed here is one T cell receptor (beta chain). What this receptor recognizes is not known. Qualities for individual bases were not recorded, and no much larger clone is one base off. The entry originates in a study of blood T cell repertoires in COVID-19 (TCRdb year 2020). In the study overall: Samples from collaborators originated in the United States, Italy and Spain and spanned both the acute and convalescent phases of COVID-19. Deeply sampled blood TCRbeta repertoires from subjects exposed to, actively infected with, or recovered from COVID-19 were included in the dataset. The sample metadata nearly always contained a de-identified subject ID, COVID-19 status, age in years and sex. HLA class I and class II types, where available, came from metadata supplied by the sample provider rather than from assay-based typing. A freely available public database, intended as a resource for researchers studying the immune response to SARS-CoV-2, is where the repertoires were released. The samples were drawn from the first 160 participants of the ongoing ImmuneRACE study and from more than 1,000 subjects provided by 6 global collaborators. The prospective study material was composed of cDNA or gDNA derived from T cells, B-cell-depleted T cells, or PBMCs. Findings and caveats that apply to the study as a whole: How much clinical and demographic metadata was included differed by source and by participant, and the metadata was provided uncurated.

Each collaborating institution followed its own protocols to collect whole blood in K2EDTA tubes. For TCRbeta analysis, collaborators shipped samples as frozen whole blood, isolated PBMCs, or DNA extracted from either of those sample types. TCRbeta CDR3 regions were amplified from genomic DNA using the immunoSEQ Assay, a bias-controlled multiplex PCR. From the authors' description of their analysis: The number of nucleated cells in each sample was estimated by amplification of reference gene primers within the assay. To quantify the absolute abundance of each unique TCRbeta CDR3 rearrangement, sequence reads were collapsed and filtered. For each sample, productive Simpson clonality was calculated by taking the square root of Simpson's diversity index across productive rearrangements. Entries here come from immuneACCESS through TCRdb and include only in-frame sequences with V and J called. Some clones fail to appear in such tables; in the studies checked, an unresolved V gene covers under half of the shortfall, and the cause of the remainder is unknown. V and J calls plus clone size are reproduced from that table; the DNA served to infer D and trimming. The sample table contains tens of thousands of clones; only one count was recorded for approximately 80% of them. The ten largest clones take up 16% of the sample.

This sequence was found in a man between 65 and 80 years old with acute or convalescent COVID-19. The source material was peripheral blood.

The nucleotide sequence is given as TGTGCCAGCAGTTACTCGAGTTATCGAGGAAATCAGCCCCAGCATTTT. It encodes CASSYSSYRGNQPQHF. The chain links TRBV6-2 or TRBV6-3 with TRBJ1-5; there is no confident call for the D gene. The CDR3 covers 16 residues, taking in both the cysteine and the phenylalanine. The DNA shown is the 48-base CDR3, in frame from base 1. The junction carries 13 bases between V and J, which are trimmed by 0 bases and 4 bases respectively. CDR1 and CDR2 are drawn from the germline V gene: MNHEY, SVGEGT.